This T cell receptor (beta chain) appears in the sequencing data of a study of blood T cell repertoires in COVID-19 (dated by TCRdb to the early 2020s). Some background on the complete study: The collaborator samples originated in the United States, Italy and Spain and spanned the acute and convalescent phases of COVID-19. The prospective study material was composed of cDNA or gDNA derived from T cells, B-cell-depleted T cells, or PBMCs. Deeply sampled blood TCRbeta repertoires from subjects exposed to, actively infected with, or recovered from COVID-19 were included in the dataset. The repertoires were released in a freely available public database intended as a resource for research on the immune response to SARS-CoV-2. Samples came from the ongoing ImmuneRACE study (first 160 participants) plus 1,254 subjects from 6 global collaborators. Sample metadata almost always included a de-identified subject ID, COVID-19 status, age in years and sex. Where available, HLA class I and class II types were taken from metadata supplied by the sample provider and were not determined by assay-based typing.

TCRbeta CDR3 regions were amplified from genomic DNA using the immunoSEQ Assay, a bias-controlled multiplex PCR. Turning to the authors' computational methods: Nucleated cell counts per sample were estimated from amplification of reference gene primers within the assay. Sequence reads were collapsed and filtered to measure the absolute abundance of every unique TCRbeta CDR3 rearrangement. Productive Simpson clonality was computed per sample as the square root of Simpson's diversity index over productive rearrangements. Sourced from immuneACCESS, this table was stored by TCRdb with only in-frame sequences that have V and J called. A share of the clones is absent; for the studies checked, an unresolved V gene accounts for under half, and the remainder has no known explanation. Clone size and the V and J calls come from that table; the DNA yielded D and trimming. For this sample the table gives 150,000 to 200,000 clones, of which 65% to 85% were detected only once. The ten largest clonotypes hold about 15% of the sample.

Each collaborating institution followed its own protocols to collect whole blood in K2EDTA tubes. For TCRbeta analysis, collaborators shipped samples as frozen whole blood, isolated PBMCs, or DNA extracted from either of those sample types. For this clone: No cognate antigen has been identified for it. Within one base of it there is no much larger clone, and no base qualities were kept.

Looking up the germline V gene yields CDR1 ENHRY and CDR2 SYGVKD. Trimming leaves V shorter by 1 base and J shorter by 8 bases, with the junction holding 10 bases beyond the gene matches. From the cysteine up to the phenylalanine, the CDR3 has a length of 17 residues. This entry keeps only the CDR3 DNA: 51 bases, framed from base 1. General study outcomes and caveats: The quantity of clinical and demographic metadata differed by source and by participant and was supplied without curation.

The TCR comes from a woman aged 80 or over with acute or convalescent COVID-19. The chain is assembled from TRBV10-3 and TRBJ2-1, with 11 central nucleotides matching TRBD2. Sequencing was done on a sample of peripheral blood. The nucleotides are TGTGCCATCAGTGAGTATACTAGCGGGAGCTCTAGGGATGAGCAGTTCTTC. This codes for CAISEYTSGSSRDEQFF.